This section outlines one T cell receptor beta chain sequence together with its context. This CDR3 spans 14 amino acids. The V and J ends lost 6 bases and 2 bases, in that order; junction bases with no gene match: 6. Looked up from germline, CDR1 is MNHNY and CDR2 is SVGAGI (reference sequence). The data were obtained in a study of blood T cell repertoires in COVID-19. As for the study in general: Samples came from the United States, Italy and Spain, spanning acute and convalescent COVID-19. T cells, B-cell-depleted T cells, or PBMCs supplied cDNA or gDNA.

Authors' methods: It was from reference gene primer amplification that nucleated cell counts were estimated. Method: immunoSEQ multiplex PCR; TCRdb's copy keeps in-frame clones and lacks some. V, J and clone size derive from that table, while D and trimming were established from the DNA sequence. The sample holds 220,000 or so clones, approximately 83% seen once. This TCR came from a woman in her sixties with acute or convalescent COVID-19. The chain recombines TRBV6-6 with TRBJ1-1; 7 bases map to TRBD1. The sequencing input was peripheral blood. The CDR3 sequence: CASSHRQGNTEAFF. CDR3 nucleotides: TGTGCCAGCAGCCACCGACAGGGTAACACTGAAGCTTTCTTT.